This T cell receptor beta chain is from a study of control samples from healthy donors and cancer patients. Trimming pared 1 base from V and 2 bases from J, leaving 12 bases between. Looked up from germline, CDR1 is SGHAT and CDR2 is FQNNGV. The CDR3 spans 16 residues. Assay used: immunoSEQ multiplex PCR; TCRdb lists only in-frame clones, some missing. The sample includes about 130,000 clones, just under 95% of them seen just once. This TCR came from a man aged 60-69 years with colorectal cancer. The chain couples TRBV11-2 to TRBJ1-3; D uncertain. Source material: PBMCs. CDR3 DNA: TGTGCCAGCAGCTTAGCTTGGCGACTTACTGGAAACACCATATATTTT. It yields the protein CASSLAWRLTGNTIYF.